The source of this T cell receptor (beta chain) is a study of cytomegalovirus exposure and HLA in healthy donors. Study at large: Earlier, some 180 million T cells were analyzed, and more than 100 million unique TCR beta sequences were found among them.

As concerns this clone: Its specificity is not known.

In the PCR, 60 Vbeta and 13 Jbeta primers were used. Under the authors' procedure: Among the unique TCR beta chains that a later analysis counted, about 86 million in all, some 10 million were shared. Method: immunoSEQ multiplex PCR; TCRdb's copy keeps in-frame clones and lacks some. D and trimming were read from the DNA, whereas the V and J calls and clone size are those reported in that table. This sample has fewer than 45,000 clones, with about 80% found just once. Findings of the study overall: Reportedly, fewer N-insertions than the approximately 700-donor mean appeared in an Asian-associated ancestry cluster in a later analysis.

The source of this sequence is a male donor in good health and CMV-seronegative. Sequenced material: PBMCs.

This chain's CDR3 is CASSLHRDSPREQFF. The CDR3 nucleotides read TGTGCCAGCAGTTTACACCGGGACAGCCCCCGTGAGCAGTTCTTC. The J gene is TRBJ2-1, the V gene TRBV27, with 7 bases matching TRBD1. CDR1 MNHEY and CDR2 SMNVEV come from the germline V gene (reference sequence). Trimming removed 2 bases from V and 9 bases from J; junction bases left unmatched: 10. The CDR3 runs to 15 residues.